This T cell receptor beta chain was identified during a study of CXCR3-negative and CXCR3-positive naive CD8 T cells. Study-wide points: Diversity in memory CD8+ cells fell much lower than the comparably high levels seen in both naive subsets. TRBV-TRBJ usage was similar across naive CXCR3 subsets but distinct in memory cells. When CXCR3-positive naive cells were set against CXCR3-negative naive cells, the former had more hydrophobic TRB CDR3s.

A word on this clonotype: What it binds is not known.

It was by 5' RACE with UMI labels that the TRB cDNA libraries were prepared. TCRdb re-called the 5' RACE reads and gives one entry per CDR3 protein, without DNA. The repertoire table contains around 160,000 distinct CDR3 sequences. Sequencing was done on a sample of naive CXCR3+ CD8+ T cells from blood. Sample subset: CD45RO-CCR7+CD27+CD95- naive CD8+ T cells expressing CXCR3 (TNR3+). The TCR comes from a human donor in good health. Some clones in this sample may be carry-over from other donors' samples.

CDR3 residues: CASSSGLAGVGELFF. The chain joins TRBV7-8 to TRBJ2-2; absent DNA, TCRdb's TRBD2 call cannot be checked. CDR1 SGHVS and CDR2 FQNEAQ come from the germline V gene. This CDR3 contains 15 residues.